This T cell receptor (beta chain) emerged from a study of brain metastases from non-small cell lung cancer (dated by TCRdb to the late 2010s). Some background on the complete study: In non-small-cell lung cancer patients, the researchers characterized the immune microenvironment of brain metastases and primary tumors that had been resected as matched pairs.

V loses 6 bases, J loses 6 bases, and the germline ends lie 17 bases apart. CDR1 and CDR2, per the germline V gene, are MNHEY and SVGEGT. The CDR3 runs 14 amino acids, cysteine and phenylalanine included. Solely the CDR3 DNA is kept, with 42 bases framed from the first base. A total of 30 to 50 patients with non-small-cell lung cancer that had been surgically resected, each with specimens from both a primary tumor and a brain metastasis, made up the cohort. Receptor amplification or capture employed the immunoSEQ multiplex PCR assay. Alongside a 770-gene immune expression panel, the team sequenced the T-cell receptor beta chain repertoire. TCRdb holds this immuneACCESS table with in-frame rearrangements only. Some clones are missing; in checked studies, unresolved V genes explain under half, and the rest has no known cause. The sample records about 590 clones, about 86% of which are singletons. The ten largest make up under 8% of the sample.

This clone is a singleton in its sample. Its specific antigen is unknown. The sample holds no much larger clone one base away, and base qualities are not on file. The chain employs TRBV6-2 or TRBV6-3 and TRBJ1-1; no D gene call is confident. The sequencing input was tumor-adjacent normal tissue. The sequence was collected from a donor at least 40 years old with non-small cell lung cancer. In nucleotide form, the sequence is TGTGCCAGCAGCCGAACTCAAACTGGGGCTGAAGCTTTCTTT. The encoded protein is CASSRTQTGAEAFF.